This is a list of T cell receptor beta chains from one sample in a study of CD8+ T cells in alopecia areata. Repertoires were generated with immunoSEQ multiplex PCR, while TCRdb's copy carries only in-frame clones and drops some. The data contain about 97,000 clones, 41% of them singletons. Sequencing input: CD4+ T cells sorted from blood. The receptor source for this set is a human donor with alopecia areata. CDR3s include the opening cysteine and the closing phenylalanine or tryptophan. D genes are given only for firm matches.

12	-	TRBV28	CASSLQGTEAFF
14	-	TRBV7-8	CASSLAGLSNEQFF
14	TRBD1	TRBV29-1	CSALRTGGIGEQFF
14	-	TRBV6-5	CASSYSGQNSPLHF
11	-	TRBV30	CAWSVLYEQYF
14	TRBD1	TRBV27	CASSGQARGQPQHF
16	-	TRBV9	CASSVTGEGIDYGYTF
14	TRBD1	TRBV30	CAWNRQGQVQPQHF
13	-	TRBV14	CASSRVMNTEAFF
15	-	TRBV5-4	CASSTPTAIVVEQYF
14	TRBD2	TRBV5-1	CASSPGLAGGKQYF
11	-	TRBV5-1	CASRGSDTQYF
15	TRBD1	TRBV5-4	CASSFGQGRNSPLHF
13	-	TRBV14	CASSPYLRLTQYF
16	-	TRBV5-1	CASSRTATRDTGELFF
14	-	TRBV7-9	CASSSSGTPNEQFF
13	-	TRBV28	CASSITALRGQFF
14	TRBD2	TRBV2	CASSGLAGVREQFF
13	TRBD1	TRBV27	CASSWDREGTQYF
15	TRBD2	TRBV30	CAWSSLAASTDTQYF
12	-	TRBV6-1	CASTRDTGELFF
13	-	TRBV7-9	CASPGRVTDTQYF
11	-	TRBV30	CAWETGFEQYF
15	TRBD1	TRBV29-1	CSVDLTGAGGNTIYF
12	-	TRBV30	CAWNKEDNEQFF
17	TRBD1	TRBV4-1	CASSHPGQAIAKNIQYF
14	-	TRBV9	CASSATDFSYEQYF
13	TRBD1	TRBV25-1	CASRRDSLYEQFF
15	TRBD2	TRBV7-8	CASRLAGALQETQYF
12	-	TRBV29-1	CSVLPANYGYTF
13	-	TRBV30	CAWSVLGAGGYTF
17	TRBD2	TRBV4-1	CASSQDFWELAEETQYF
11	-	TRBV29-1	CSVGGLYEQYF
12	-	TRBV5-1	CASSLADYEQYF
15	-	TRBV7-2	CASSLEVGRTHGYTF
15	-	TRBV19	CASSISVTISHEQYF
15	-	TRBV7-2	CASSQDEGWYTEAFF
15	-	TRBV23-1	CASSQPPGHGTEAFF
14	-	TRBV2	CASKKEGWNTEAFF
18	TRBD1	TRBV7-2	CASSQTGTGQSGANVLTF
14	-	TRBV7-9	CASNKQGVQETQYF
15	-	TRBV6-6	CASSYSSGYSYEQYF
13	TRBD1	TRBV2	CASSKDRADTQYF
14	-	TRBV5-4	CASTPGGVYNEQFF
11	-	TRBV29-1	CSVERGARAFF
13	TRBD1	TRBV29-1	CSVEGTGAYEQYF
15	TRBD2	TRBV7-8	CASSFMTSGSSEQYF
15	TRBD1	TRBV7-2	CASSLGQGGPNEQFF
16	TRBD2	TRBV7-3	CASSLGLAGVTGELFF
12	-	TRBV29-1	CSVERASYGYTF